This T cell receptor beta chain comes out of a study of spatial heterogeneity in lung cancer. V shed 3 bases and J 3 bases; nucleotides not matched to a gene: 4. The CDR3 totals 13 residues. Germline V CDR1 and CDR2: DFQATT, SNEGSKA (reference sequence). This clonotype was seen repeatedly, ten times or more. Time point defined: sample taken at primary tumor resection. From the 5' RACE reads, TCRdb called clonotypes with MiXCR, one entry per CDR3 protein. This table has under 85,000 distinct CDR3 sequences, 8% appearing once. Sequencing used PBMCs, obtained at surgery. The sequence came from a male donor with early-stage non-small cell lung cancer. The chain uses TRBV20-1 and TRBJ2-7, with 8 bases identical to TRBD1. The chain's CDR3 is CSASGQGFYEQYF. Here the CDR3 DNA reads TGCAGTGCTAGTGGACAGGGTTTCTACGAGCAGTACTTC.